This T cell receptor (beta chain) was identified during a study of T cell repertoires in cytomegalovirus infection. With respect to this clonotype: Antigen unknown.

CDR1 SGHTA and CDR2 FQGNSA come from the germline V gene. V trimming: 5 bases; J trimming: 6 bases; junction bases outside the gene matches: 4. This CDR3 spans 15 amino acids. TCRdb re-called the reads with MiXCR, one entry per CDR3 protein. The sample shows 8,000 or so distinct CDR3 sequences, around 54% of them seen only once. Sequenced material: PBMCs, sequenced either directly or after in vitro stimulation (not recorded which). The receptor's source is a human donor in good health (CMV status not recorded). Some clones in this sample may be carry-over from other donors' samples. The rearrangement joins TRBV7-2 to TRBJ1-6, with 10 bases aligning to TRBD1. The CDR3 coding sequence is TGTGCCAGCAGCGACCGGGACAGGGGTAATTCACCCCTCCACTTT. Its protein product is CASSDRDRGNSPLHF.